The 22 T cell receptor beta chains in this list originate from one sample, sequenced in a study of blood T cell repertoires in COVID-19. The data were produced by immunoSEQ multiplex PCR, yet TCRdb's version contains in-frame clones alone and is incomplete. This sample carries roughly 570,000 clones, 85% to 90% of them seen once, and the ten largest clones take about 8.2%. The sample consisted of peripheral blood. The origin of the receptors is a woman between 45 and 65 years old with COVID-19, enrolled during active disease.

This chain connects TRBV18 to TRBJ1-3; 11 bases are shared with TRBD1. Germline-derived CDR1 and CDR2 are KGHSH and LQKENI. CDR3 size: 15 residues. The trim removed 6 bases at V and 7 bases at J, leaving 8 bases unmatched. The CDR3 here is CASSLGQGARNTIYF. CDR3 sequence (DNA): TGTGCCAGCTCCCTCGGACAGGGGGCGCGGAACACCATATATTTT.

The chain employs TRBV6-5 and TRBJ2-7, with 8 positions matching TRBD1. Germline V gene sequence: CDR1 MNHEY, CDR2 SVGAGI. V shed 6 bases and J 2 bases; nucleotides not matched to a gene: 6. This CDR3 is 14 amino acids long. CDR3 coding DNA: TGTGCCAGCAGGTCGGACAGGGCTGCCTACGAGCAGTACTTC. This encodes CASRSDRAAYEQYF.

The chain links TRBV9 to TRBJ1-1; no reliable D call. V was shortened by 0 bases and J by 2 bases, with 8 bases between the two germline ends. Per germline, CDR1 SGDLS and CDR2 YYNGEE. This CDR3 is built from 14 residues. CDR3 sequence (DNA): TGTGCCAGCAGCGTAGGTAGCACCAACACTGAAGCTTTCTTT. Translated, it gives CASSVGSTNTEAFF. The full variable domain, its missing parts supplied by reference TRBV9 and TRBJ1-1, is DSGVTQTPKHLITATGQRVTLRCSPRSGDLSVYWYQQSLDQGLQFLIQYYNGEERAKGNILERFSAQQFPDLHSELNLSSLELGDSALYFCASSVGSTNTEAFFGQGTRLTVV.

CDR3 sequence: CASSGRGSNTEAFF. The CDR3 DNA sequence: TGTGCCAGCAGCGGGCGAGGGTCGAACACTGAAGCTTTCTTT. V and J are TRBV9 and TRBJ1-1, with D unresolved. The CDR3 runs 14 residues. Deletions cut 3 bases from V and 1 base from J, with 10 bases between. The V gene's germline CDR1 is SGDLS and CDR2 YYNGEE.

The chain has TRBV27 and TRBJ1-2; 9 bases agree with TRBD1. CDR3 length: 18 residues. Germline CDR1 reads MNHEY; CDR2 reads SMNVEV (reference sequence). V trimming: 0 bases; J trimming: 3 bases; junction bases outside the gene matches: 11. CDR3 sequence (DNA): TGTGCCAGCAGTTTATCGGGCGACAGGGGGTCGGGAGACTATGGCTACACCTTC. Translation gives CASSLSGDRGSGDYGYTF.

V and J are TRBV30 and TRBJ1-2; D perhaps matches TRBD1 (5 bases). This CDR3 has 14 amino acids. V was trimmed by 0 bases and J by 4 bases, leaving 12 bases between them. Germline V lookup: CDR1 GTSNPN, CDR2 SVGIG (reference sequence). The DNA for the CDR3 is TGTGCCTGGAGTGTAGTGGGGAGGGGCTATGGCTACACCTTC. The encoded protein is CAWSVVGRGYGYTF.

This rearrangement joins TRBV15 to TRBJ2-1; TRBD2 matches 12 bases. Germline CDR1 reads LNHNV; CDR2 reads YYDKDF (reference sequence). The CDR3 runs 17 residues. The V gene end was trimmed by 5 bases and the J gene end by 8 bases; junction bases not matched to a gene: 13. CDR3 sequence reads: CATSVKWLAGGRYEQFF. CDR3 DNA sequence: TGTGCCACCAGCGTGAAATGGCTAGCGGGGGGGCGGTATGAGCAGTTCTTC.

The chain joins TRBV11-3 to TRBJ2-7; tentative D call: TRBD2 (6 bases). The CDR3 has 15 residues. The germline V gene encodes CDR1 SGHNT and CDR2 YENEEA. V lost 6 bases and J 0 bases, leaving 15 bases between the germline ends. The CDR3 nucleotides read TGTGCCAGCAGTTTTTGGGGGGACCTCTCCTACGAGCAGTACTTC. Protein: CASSFWGDLSYEQYF. Filled out from reference TRBV11-3 and TRBJ2-7, the complete variable domain reads EAGVVQSPRYKIIEKKQPVAFWCNPISGHNTLYWYLQNLGQGPELLIRYENEEAVDDSQLPKDRFSAERLKGVDSTLKIQPAELGDSAVYLCASSFWGDLSYEQYFGPGTRLTVT.

This clone has more than one count but fewer than ten. The chain uses TRBV5-1 and TRBJ1-5, with D possibly matching TRBD1 (6 bases). The V and J ends lost 4 bases and 7 bases respectively, with 18 bases between them. The germline V gene has CDR1 SGHRS and CDR2 YFSETQ. This CDR3 contains 15 residues. CDR3: CASSQSGQPSQPQHF. The CDR3 DNA is TGCGCCAGCAGCCAGTCCGGACAGCCCAGCCAGCCCCAGCATTTT.

The CDR3 sequence: CASSPGTGRFGSPLHF. CDR3 bases: TGTGCCAGCTCACCAGGAACAGGGCGATTTGGTTCACCCCTCCACTTT. The gene calls are TRBV18 and TRBJ1-6; weak D call: TRBD1 (6 bases). Germline assignment: CDR1 KGHSH and CDR2 LQKENI. The CDR3 runs to 16 residues. Trimming shortened V by 2 bases and J by 9 bases, and 17 bases separated the two germline ends.

The CDR3: CASSVDGGGGRGYTF. The CDR3 nucleotides read TGTGCCAGCAGCGTAGATGGCGGCGGGGGGCGTGGCTACACCTTC. The V call is TRBV9, the J call TRBJ1-2, with a possible D match to TRBD1 (6 bases). The germline V gene has CDR1 SGDLS and CDR2 YYNGEE. Deletions cut 0 bases from V and 7 bases from J, with 16 bases between. CDR3 length: 15 amino acids. The full variable domain, rest sourced from reference TRBV9 and TRBJ1-2, is DSGVTQTPKHLITATGQRVTLRCSPRSGDLSVYWYQQSLDQGLQFLIQYYNGEERAKGNILERFSAQQFPDLHSELNLSSLELGDSALYFCASSVDGGGGRGYTFGSGTRLTVV.

The V gene is TRBV6-5, the J gene TRBJ2-3; tentative D call: TRBD2 (6 bases). Trimming took off 7 bases at V and 2 bases at J, with 10 bases between the two ends. This CDR3 is built from 13 residues. CDR1 and CDR2 (germline): MNHEY, SVGAGI. The CDR3 DNA reads TGTGCCAGCACTAGCGATAACACAGATACGCAGTATTTT. Its protein product is CASTSDNTDTQYF.

The DNA for the CDR3 is TGTGCCAGCAGTTCTTGGACAGGGGGAGGGGAGACCCAGTACTTC. This gives the protein CASSSWTGGGETQYF. The V gene is TRBV6-5, the J gene TRBJ2-5; 10 bases line up with TRBD1. The V gene end was trimmed by 4 bases and the J gene end by 5 bases; junction bases not matched to a gene: 7. Germline CDR1 MNHEY, CDR2 SVGAGI. CDR3 length: 15 amino acids.

V is TRBV4-1 and J is TRBJ2-3, with D uncertain. The CDR3 extends over 13 amino acids. Germline loops: CDR1 MGHRA, CDR2 YSYEKL. V dropped 2 bases and J dropped 6 bases, with 9 bases sitting between them. The CDR3 protein is CASSQRPADTQYF. CDR3 in DNA: TGCGCCAGCAGCCAAAGACCAGCGGATACGCAGTATTTT.

This clone appeared once. The genes are TRBV7-9 and TRBJ1-5; no clear D. CDR3 length: 14 amino acids. Trimming stripped 5 bases from V and 7 bases from J, with 15 bases between. Germline loops: CDR1 SEHNR, CDR2 FQNEAQ (reference sequence). DNA for the CDR3: TGTGCCAGCAGCCCGGGAGGCTTAGGACAGCCCCAGCATTTT. Translating gives CASSPGGLGQPQHF.

Only a few counts were recorded for this clone. This chain joins TRBV16 and TRBJ2-1; the D gene is possibly TRBD2 (6 bases). CDR1 KGHSY and CDR2 FQNENV come from the germline V gene. The V end was cut by 4 bases, the J end by 7 bases, with 14 bases between. The CDR3 spans 14 residues. The CDR3 protein is CASSRSGTWNEQFF. In DNA form, the CDR3 reads TGTGCCAGCAGCCGCTCCGGGACTTGGAATGAGCAGTTCTTC.

The chain couples TRBV9 to TRBJ2-3; the D gene is possibly TRBD2 (5 bases). V was shortened by 4 bases and J by 4 bases, with 13 bases between the two germline ends. CDR3 length equals 14 residues. Germline V lookup: CDR1 SGDLS, CDR2 YYNGEE. The CDR3 coding sequence is TGTGCCAGCAGCCCAGGAGGTCGGGCAGATACGCAGTATTTT. It codes for CASSPGGRADTQYF.

CDR3 amino acids: CASSGQGLNDQPQHF. For the CDR3, the DNA is TGTGCCAGCAGCGGACAGGGGTTGAACGATCAGCCCCAGCATTTT. This chain links TRBV2 with TRBJ1-5; TRBD1 matches 9 bases. V shed 6 bases, J shed 5 bases, and the junction held 8 bases outside the gene matches. Germline V CDR1 and CDR2: SNHLY, FYNNEI. This CDR3 is built from 15 residues.

The rearrangement links TRBV6-1 to TRBJ1-6; D is perhaps TRBD1 (6 bases). V dropped 2 bases and J dropped 1 base, with 12 bases sitting between them. CDR1 and CDR2 (germline): MNHNS, SASEGT. The CDR3 loop spans 17 amino acids. CDR3 DNA: TGTGCCAGCAGTGAAACAGGGATTGGGTCCTATAATTCACCCCTCCACTTT. Residues: CASSETGIGSYNSPLHF.

The V call is TRBV4-1, the J call TRBJ1-1; perhaps TRBD1 as D (5 bases). The germline V gene encodes CDR1 MGHRA and CDR2 YSYEKL. Trimming removed 1 base from V and 3 bases from J, with 15 bases in between. The CDR3 has 16 residues. CDR3 region: CASSQGVGRADTEAFF. The CDR3 nucleotides are TGCGCCAGCAGCCAAGGTGTGGGCAGGGCGGACACTGAAGCTTTCTTT.

The V and J genes are TRBV6-5 and TRBJ1-6, with D tentatively TRBD1 (6 bases). Germline V gene data show CDR1 as MNHEY and CDR2 as SVGAGI. With 5 bases removed from V and 10 bases from J, the gap between germline ends came to 18 bases. This CDR3 has 15 amino acids. This CDR3 is CASSRKQGAWSPLHF. The CDR3 DNA reads TGTGCCAGCAGTCGAAAACAGGGAGCGTGGTCACCCCTCCACTTT.

The gene calls are TRBV9 and TRBJ1-2; TRBD1 matches 10 bases. Germline lookup yields CDR1 SGDLS and CDR2 YYNGEE. The CDR3 sequence is 14 residues long. The V and J ends lost 4 bases and 6 bases, in that order; junction bases with no gene match: 6. CDR3 bases: TGTGCCAGCAGCTCCTCGACAGGGGGCAATGGCTACACCTTC. This sequence encodes CASSSSTGGNGYTF.